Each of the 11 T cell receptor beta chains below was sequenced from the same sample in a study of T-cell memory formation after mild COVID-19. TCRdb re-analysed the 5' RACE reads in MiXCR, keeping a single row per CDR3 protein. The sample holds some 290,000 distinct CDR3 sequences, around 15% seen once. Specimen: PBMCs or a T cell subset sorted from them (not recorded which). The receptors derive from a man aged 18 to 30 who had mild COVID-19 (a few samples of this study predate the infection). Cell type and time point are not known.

The CDR3 DNA sequence: TGTGCCAGCAGCTTGTATGACACTAACAATCAGCCCCAGCATTTT. As protein: CASSLYDTNNQPQHF. This chain joins TRBV5-5 and TRBJ1-5, with D unresolved. The CDR3 extends over 15 amino acids. The germline CDR1 and CDR2 sequences are SGHKS and YYEKEE (reference sequence). The V end was cut by 1 base, the J end by 3 bases, with 11 bases between.

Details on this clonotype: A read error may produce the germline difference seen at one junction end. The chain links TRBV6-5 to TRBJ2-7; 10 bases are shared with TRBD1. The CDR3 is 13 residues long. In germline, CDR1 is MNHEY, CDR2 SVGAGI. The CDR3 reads CASQGDRGSIMDF. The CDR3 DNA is TGTGCCTCTCAAGGGGACAGGGGTAGTATTATGGACTTC.

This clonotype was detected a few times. The DNA for the CDR3 is TGTGCCAGCAGCTTAGTGGACAGCAACGAGCAGTACGTC. Its protein product is CASSLVDSNEQYV. V usage is TRBV11-2 and J usage is TRBJ2-7; D might be TRBD1 (6 bases). Germline V gives CDR1 SGHAT, CDR2 FQNNGV. The CDR3 has 13 amino acids. V lost 1 base and J 5 bases, leaving 9 bases between the germline ends.

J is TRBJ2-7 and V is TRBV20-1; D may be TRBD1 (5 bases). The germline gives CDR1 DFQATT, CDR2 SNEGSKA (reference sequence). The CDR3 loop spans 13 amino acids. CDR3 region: CSAGEGHPYEQYV. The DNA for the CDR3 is TGCAGTGCTGGAGAAGGACACCCCTACGAGCAGTACGTC.

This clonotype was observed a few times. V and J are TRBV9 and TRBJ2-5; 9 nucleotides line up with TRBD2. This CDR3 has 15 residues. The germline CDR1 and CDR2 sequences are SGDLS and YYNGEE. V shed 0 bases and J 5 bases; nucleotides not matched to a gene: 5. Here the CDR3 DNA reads TGTGCCAGCAGCGTAGAGCTTAGCGGGGGTGAGACCCAGTACTTC. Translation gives CASSVELSGGETQYF.

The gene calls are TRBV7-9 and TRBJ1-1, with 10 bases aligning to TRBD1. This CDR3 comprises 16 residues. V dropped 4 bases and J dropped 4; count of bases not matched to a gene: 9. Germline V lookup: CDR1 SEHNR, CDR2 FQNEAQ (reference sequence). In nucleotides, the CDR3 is TGTGCCAGCAGCTCGGGTTTGACAGGGGGCGGCACTGAAGCTTTCTTT. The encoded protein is CASSSGLTGGGTEAFF.

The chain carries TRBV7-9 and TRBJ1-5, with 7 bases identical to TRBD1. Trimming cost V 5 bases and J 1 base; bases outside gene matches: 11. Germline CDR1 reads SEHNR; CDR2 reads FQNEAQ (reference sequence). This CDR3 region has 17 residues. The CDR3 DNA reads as TGTGCCAGCAGCCCAGGGGGTTGGGGGACGAGCAATCAGCCCCAGCATTTT. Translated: CASSPGGWGTSNQPQHF.

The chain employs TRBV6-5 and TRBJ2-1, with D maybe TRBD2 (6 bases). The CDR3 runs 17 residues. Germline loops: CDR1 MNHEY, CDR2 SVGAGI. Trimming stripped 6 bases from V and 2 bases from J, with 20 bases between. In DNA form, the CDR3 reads TGTGCCAGCAGCCCACTTCCTAGCGCCTTCGCCTACAATGAGCAGTTCTTC. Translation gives CASSPLPSAFAYNEQFF.

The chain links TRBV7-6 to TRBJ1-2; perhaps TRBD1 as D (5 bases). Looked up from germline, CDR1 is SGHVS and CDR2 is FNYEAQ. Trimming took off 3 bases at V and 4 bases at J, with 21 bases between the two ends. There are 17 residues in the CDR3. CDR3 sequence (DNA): TGTGCCAGCAGCTTTGGGACGCTCCGCGCGGAGTCCTATGGCTACACCTTC. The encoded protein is CASSFGTLRAESYGYTF.

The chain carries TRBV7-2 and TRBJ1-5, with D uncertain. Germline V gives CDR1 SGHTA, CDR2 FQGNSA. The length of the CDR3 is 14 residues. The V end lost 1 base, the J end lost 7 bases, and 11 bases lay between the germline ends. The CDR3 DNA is TGTGCCAGCAGCTTAGGTCCAGGCGGCCAGCCCCAGCATTTT. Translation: CASSLGPGGQPQHF.

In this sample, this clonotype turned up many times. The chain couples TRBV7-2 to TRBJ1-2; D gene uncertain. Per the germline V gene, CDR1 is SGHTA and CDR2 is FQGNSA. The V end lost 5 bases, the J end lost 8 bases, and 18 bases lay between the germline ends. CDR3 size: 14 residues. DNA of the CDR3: TGTGCCAGCAGCCTTAGTAGCTTTGGAGAGGGCTACACCTTC. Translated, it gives CASSLSSFGEGYTF.